This TCR beta chain was retrieved from a study of T cell repertoires in cytomegalovirus infection. Study at large: Use of recently identified HLA-C-restricted and well-studied HLA-B-restricted CMV epitopes was part of the study. Indications of both CMV infection and matching HLA type were provided by public TCR beta signatures.

TCRdb processed the reads anew with MiXCR; each CDR3 protein has one entry. Of roughly 920,000 distinct CDR3 sequences detected, approximately 31% appear once; the ten largest clones hold 13%. General observations from the study: HLA-C-restricted CMV-specific TCR beta clonotypes were dominant in the ex vivo response.

The germline V and J ends were trimmed by 1 base and 6 bases, with 10 bases remaining between them. The CDR3 is 14 amino acids. Per germline, CDR1 SGHRS and CDR2 YFSETQ. Remarks on this clonotype: Its target is unknown.

The specimen comprised cultured CD8+ T cells from PBMCs, sampled from culture after CMV antigen stimulation. The rearrangement joins TRBV5-1 to TRBJ1-4, with D possibly being TRBD1 (6 bases). This receptor was obtained from a human donor in good health (CMV status not recorded). Some clones in this sample may be carry-over from other donors' samples. In nucleotides, the CDR3 is TGCGCCAGCAGCTTGCGGGGGGCGGATGAAAAACTGTTTTTT. Amino acids: CASSLRGADEKLFF.